This T cell receptor (beta chain) was obtained from a study of cytomegalovirus exposure and HLA in healthy donors. The CDR3 covers 10 residues. Whole-study findings and limits: There were some V segments, including TRBV6-2 and TRBV6-3, excluded as indistinguishable.

The PCR used 60 Vbeta and 13 Jbeta primers. Repertoires were generated with immunoSEQ multiplex PCR, while TCRdb's copy carries only in-frame clones and drops some. The sample has 150,000 to 200,000 clones, approximately 77% seen once. In regard to this clone: Its antigen is unidentified.

Nominally healthy donors were sampled, though unrecorded immune exposures were likely. The TCR sequence derives from a man aged 40-50 years in good health and CMV-seropositive. The V gene is TRBV21-1, the J gene TRBJ2-1; the D segment call TRBD2 is taken from the table without a DNA check. TRBV21-1 is annotated as a pseudogene. Material: PBMCs. Here the CDR3 reads CASTRVGQFF. In nucleotides, the CDR3 is TGTGCCAGCACACGAGTTGGGCAGTTCTTC.